This TCR beta chain was obtained from a study of shared clonotypes between healthy human individuals. As for the study in general: Plates per donor: three CD4 naive, three CD4 memory, two CD8 naive, one CD8 memory.

Study results and limitations: Across subsets, estimated richness was generally greater for naive than for memory populations.

As regards this clone: Antigen unknown.

This CDR3 spans 17 amino acids. The germline gives CDR1 LNHDA, CDR2 SQIVND (reference sequence). V shed 7 bases, J shed 4 bases, and the junction held 12 bases outside the gene matches. TCRdb keeps only in-frame clones here, not all; method: immunoSEQ multiplex PCR. The sample contains some 2.3 million clones, approximately 95% of which appear only once. Only Caucasian adults living in Nashville, Tennessee made up the donor group. The split of CD4+ cells yielded CD45RA+ naive and CD45RA-negative memory subsets. This clonotype was obtained from a man aged 18 to 29 in good health. Some clones in this sample may be carry-over from other donors' samples. The V gene is TRBV19, the J gene TRBJ2-2; 10 positions match TRBD2. The material sequenced was naive CD4+ T cells from PBMCs. Sample subset: CD45RA+ positively selected. DNA for the CDR3: TGTGCCAGTAAGCGAGCGGGAGGGCCCGATAGCACCGGGGAGCTGTTTTTT. It encodes CASKRAGGPDSTGELFF.